Below are 22 T cell receptor beta chains sequenced from a single sample in a study of cytomegalovirus exposure and HLA in healthy donors. PCR amplification relied on 60 Vbeta primers (plus 13 Jbeta primers). Only in-frame clones appear in the TCRdb table, and some are missing; sequencing was by immunoSEQ multiplex PCR. Altogether hundreds of thousands of clones are present, 75% to 80% being singletons, with the ten largest covering 1.5% to 2%. The source material was PBMCs. The receptors originated from a male donor in good health and CMV-seronegative.

CDR3 DNA: TGCGCCAGCAGCCAAGAGCCAGCGGGAGGGAGGGAGCAGTACTTC. Amino acid sequence: CASSQEPAGGREQYF. The chain recombines TRBV4-1 with TRBJ2-7; 10 bases are shared with TRBD2. From germline, CDR1 is MGHRA and CDR2 YSYEKL. J was trimmed by 7 bases and V by 0 bases; bases with no gene match: 6. The CDR3 runs to 15 residues.

The gene calls are TRBV6-1 and TRBJ2-1, with 10 positions matching TRBD2. CDR3 length: 18 residues. Trimming cost V 3 bases and J 5 bases; bases outside gene matches: 13. CDR1 is MNHNS, CDR2 SASEGT, per germline. In DNA form, the CDR3 reads TGTGCCAGCAGTGACGGGATTTCTAGCGGGGGAGATGACAATGAGCAGTTCTTC. Protein product: CASSDGISSGGDDNEQFF.

This chain uses TRBV19 with TRBJ2-5; D remains ambiguous. In germline, CDR1 is LNHDA, CDR2 SQIVND (reference sequence). The ends were cut back, 1 base at V and 5 bases at J, with 11 bases in the middle. The CDR3 has 14 amino acids. CDR3: CASSIGVLGETQYF. CDR3 sequence (DNA): TGTGCCAGTAGTATAGGGGTCCTCGGGGAGACCCAGTACTTC. Combining the CDR3 with reference TRBV19 and TRBJ2-5 gives the whole variable domain DGGITQSPKYLFRKEGQNVTLSCEQNLNHDAMYWYRQDPGQGLRLIYYSQIVNDFQKGDIAEGYSVSREKKESFPLTVTSAQKNPTAFYLCASSIGVLGETQYFGPGTRLLVL.

The rearrangement links TRBV27 to TRBJ2-1; D may be TRBD2 (5 bases). Germline lookup yields CDR1 MNHEY and CDR2 SMNVEV (reference sequence). The CDR3 loop spans 15 amino acids. V lost 5 bases, J lost 0 bases, and 11 bases lay in between. CDR3: CASSSGSRSYNEQFF. DNA for the CDR3: TGTGCCAGCAGTAGCGGATCACGCTCCTACAATGAGCAGTTCTTC.

In this sample, this clone turned up once. The gene calls are TRBV10-3 and TRBJ1-2; D perhaps matches TRBD1 (6 bases). The CDR3 sequence is 13 residues long. Trimming removed 6 bases from V and 8 bases from J, with 16 bases in between. CDR1 and CDR2 (germline): ENHRY, SYGVKD. Here the CDR3 reads CAIRQGPIEGYTF. Written as DNA, the CDR3 is TGTGCCATCAGGCAGGGGCCAATTGAGGGCTACACCTTC.

The rearrangement uses TRBV5-1 and TRBJ2-2; the match to TRBD2 covers 14 bases. With V trimmed by 7 bases and J by 5 bases, 10 bases remained unmatched. The CDR3 is made up of 17 amino acids. Per germline, CDR1 SGHRS and CDR2 YFSETQ. The CDR3 region is CASSSGLAGAATGELFF. The CDR3 DNA reads as TGCGCCAGCTCATCGGGACTAGCGGGAGCGGCGACCGGGGAGCTGTTTTTT.

The J gene is TRBJ2-7, the V gene TRBV7-2; no clear D. CDR1 is SGHTA and CDR2 is FQGNSA in the germline V gene. The V and J ends lost 1 base and 5 bases respectively, with 15 bases between them. The length of the CDR3 is 15 residues. CDR3 sequence reads: CASSLGPPVIDEQYF. CDR3 bases: TGTGCCAGCAGCTTAGGCCCCCCGGTAATTGACGAGCAGTACTTC.

This chain joins TRBV27 and TRBJ2-1; possibly TRBD2 for D (5 bases). The CDR3 is 16 residues long. Trimming took off 4 bases at V and 1 base at J, with 14 bases between the two ends. Looked up from germline, CDR1 is MNHEY and CDR2 is SMNVEV (reference sequence). The DNA for the CDR3 is TGTGCCAGCAGTTCTGCTAGCTCGTATTCCTACAATGAGCAGTTCTTC. As protein: CASSSASSYSYNEQFF.

The chain combines TRBV11-2 with TRBJ1-1, with a weak D call TRBD1 (5 bases). From germline, CDR1 is SGHAT and CDR2 FQNNGV. Trimming took off 0 bases at V and 7 bases at J, with 6 bases between the two ends. The CDR3 contains 12 residues. The CDR3 DNA follows: TGTGCCAGCAGCTTAGAAGGGGTTGAAGCTTTCTTT. Its translation is CASSLEGVEAFF.

J is TRBJ2-5 and V is TRBV5-1; weak D call: TRBD1 (6 bases). The J call may be faulty, since TRBJ2-7 better matches the DNA end. Germline CDR1 is SGHRS and CDR2 is YFSETQ. The CDR3 totals 17 residues. CDR3 DNA: TGCGCCAGCAGCTTGGTCCCCACAGGGCCCACCACCTACGAGCAGTACTTC. Amino acid sequence: CASSLVPTGPTTYEQYF.

The chain joins TRBV7-9 to TRBJ2-7; 7 bases align to TRBD1. V dropped 4 bases and J dropped 3; count of bases not matched to a gene: 12. CDR3 length: 16 amino acids. Germline assignment: CDR1 SEHNR and CDR2 FQNEAQ (reference sequence). CDR3 sequence reads: CASSSIRDRKFYEQYF. The CDR3 region has the DNA TGTGCCAGCAGCTCCATCCGGGACAGAAAATTCTACGAGCAGTACTTC.

This clone was recorded once. V is TRBV15 and J is TRBJ1-2; no firm D call. The germline V and J ends were trimmed by 10 bases and 0 bases, with 12 bases remaining between them. This CDR3 has 13 residues. Germline V gives CDR1 LNHNV, CDR2 YYDKDF (reference sequence). CDR3 region: CAIANNPNYGYTF. The CDR3 region has the DNA TGTGCCATCGCCAACAATCCTAACTATGGCTACACCTTC.

The chain recombines TRBV15 with TRBJ1-4; D is ambiguous. V lost 0 bases, J lost 8 bases, and 7 bases lay in between. Germline values: CDR1 LNHNV, CDR2 YYDKDF (reference sequence). CDR3 length equals 13 residues. The CDR3 DNA follows: TGTGCCACCAGCAGAGATATGCGCGAAAAACTGTTTTTT. Protein: CATSRDMREKLFF.

This chain joins TRBV9 and TRBJ2-5, with a possible D match to TRBD1 (6 bases). The CDR3 runs to 14 residues. V shed 6 bases and J shed 5 bases, with 17 bases lying between them. Germline values: CDR1 SGDLS, CDR2 YYNGEE. Here the CDR3 reads CASKNRVLIETQYF. CDR3 nucleotides: TGTGCCAGCAAGAACAGGGTTTTAATTGAGACCCAGTACTTC.

In DNA, the CDR3 is TGCGCCAGCAGCCAAGATGGGGCTAGCGGGGGTCCAGATACGCAGTATTTT. Translating it yields CASSQDGASGGPDTQYF. The chain joins TRBV4-3 to TRBJ2-3, with 10 positions matching TRBD2. The CDR3 consists of 17 residues. The junction had 7 bases not matched to a gene; V was cut back by 0 bases and J by 4 bases. Germline CDR1 is LGHNA and CDR2 is YSLEER.

The V call is TRBV5-1, the J call TRBJ2-5; 16 bases line up with TRBD2. Germline V lookup: CDR1 SGHRS, CDR2 YFSETQ. Germline trimming cut 7 bases from V and 3 bases from J; bases unmatched to any gene: 6. This CDR3 spans 16 amino acids. The CDR3 region is CASAGTSGRAEETQYF. CDR3 coding DNA: TGCGCCAGCGCCGGGACTAGCGGGAGGGCCGAAGAGACCCAGTACTTC. Full variable domain (missing parts from reference TRBV5-1 and TRBJ2-5): KAGVTQTPRYLIKTRGQQVTLSCSPISGHRSVSWYQQTPGQGLQFLFEYFSETQRNKGNFPGRFSGRQFSNSRSEMNVSTLELGDSALYLCASAGTSGRAEETQYFGPGTRLLVL.

This chain uses TRBV9 with TRBJ1-1, with 7 bases identical to TRBD1. From germline, CDR1 is SGDLS and CDR2 YYNGEE. The CDR3 has 15 residues. Losses at the gene ends were 3 bases for V and 6 bases for J; bases not matched to a gene: 11. CDR3 protein: CASSASHDRVPEAFF. CDR3 in DNA: TGTGCCAGCAGCGCTTCACATGACAGGGTCCCTGAAGCTTTCTTT.

V is TRBV18 and J is TRBJ1-2, with unresolved D. Germline CDR1 and CDR2: KGHSH and LQKENI. The ends were cut back, 4 bases at V and 4 bases at J, with 19 bases in the middle. There are 16 residues in the CDR3. In DNA, the CDR3 is TGTGCCAGCTCACGTGATATAAAGTTGGCTCTCTATGGCTACACCTTC. It codes for CASSRDIKLALYGYTF. Full variable domain (missing parts from reference TRBV18 and TRBJ1-2): NAGVMQNPRHLVRRRGQEARLRCSPMKGHSHVYWYRQLPEEGLKFMVYLQKENIIDESGMPKERFSAEFPKEGPSILRIQQVVRGDSAAYFCASSRDIKLALYGYTFGSGTRLTVV.

This chain uses TRBV9 with TRBJ2-1; 10 nucleotides match TRBD2. Trimming at V came to 0 bases and at J to 6 bases, leaving 3 bases not matched to a gene. The CDR3 sequence is 15 residues long. Germline CDR1 SGDLS, CDR2 YYNGEE. For the CDR3, the DNA is TGTGCCAGCAGCGTAGAACTAGCGGGGCCCAATGAGCAGTTCTTC. The encoded protein is CASSVELAGPNEQFF. The full variable domain, rest sourced from reference TRBV9 and TRBJ2-1, is DSGVTQTPKHLITATGQRVTLRCSPRSGDLSVYWYQQSLDQGLQFLIQYYNGEERAKGNILERFSAQQFPDLHSELNLSSLELGDSALYFCASSVELAGPNEQFFGPGTRLTVL.

The chain employs TRBV6-5 and TRBJ2-2, with D possibly TRBD1 on 5 matching bases. Germline loops: CDR1 MNHEY, CDR2 SVGAGI. The V gene lost 8 bases and the J gene lost 2 bases, with 15 bases spanning the gap. This CDR3 spans 15 amino acids. DNA for the CDR3: TGTGCCAGCGGGCAGGACACCAGAAACACCGGGGAGCTGTTTTTT. Residues: CASGQDTRNTGELFF.

The chain uses TRBV7-9 and TRBJ1-5; D is ambiguous. CDR1 is SEHNR and CDR2 is FQNEAQ in the germline V gene (reference sequence). The CDR3 is made up of 12 amino acids. With 4 bases removed from V and 10 bases from J, the gap between germline ends came to 11 bases. The CDR3 region has the DNA TGTGCCAGCAGCTACACAGCTGGTCCCCAGCATTTT. This gives the protein CASSYTAGPQHF. Full variable domain (rest looked up from reference TRBV7-9 and TRBJ1-5): DTGVSQNPRHKITKRGQNVTFRCDPISEHNRLYWYRQTLGQGPEFLTYFQNEAQLEKSRLLSDRFSAERPKGSFSTLEIQRTEQGDSAMYLCASSYTAGPQHFGDGTRLSIL.

This clone was observed a single time. The chain couples TRBV25-1 to TRBJ2-1; 8 bases match TRBD2. After removal of 7 bases from V and 7 bases from J, the junction contained 12 bases not matched to a gene. CDR1 and CDR2 from the germline V gene are MGHDK and SYGVNS. The CDR3 runs 15 residues. The CDR3 bases are TGTGCCAGCATGGCCAGGGCGGGGGGCAGGAATGAGCAGTTCTTC. Protein sequence: CASMARAGGRNEQFF.